This TCR beta chain is from a study of cytomegalovirus exposure and HLA in healthy donors. Use of 60 Vbeta and 13 Jbeta primers characterized the PCR. Repertoires were generated with immunoSEQ multiplex PCR, while TCRdb's copy carries only in-frame clones and drops some. The sample records around 61,000 clones, almost 70% being singletons. The germline V gene has CDR1 PRHDT and CDR2 FYEKMQ (reference sequence). V was pared by 4 bases and J by 8 bases, with 24 bases between. The CDR3 is made up of 17 amino acids. The receptor was isolated from a middle-aged man in good health and CMV-seropositive. The rearrangement links TRBV13 to TRBJ1-5; D call uncertain. Material for sequencing was PBMCs. CDR3 protein: CASSSPVWRIFIKPQHF. As DNA, the CDR3 is TGTGCCAGCAGCTCCCCCGTGTGGCGGATCTTTATCAAGCCCCAGCATTTT.